This T cell receptor beta chain emerged from a study of shared clonotypes between healthy human individuals. Study-wide background: A donor's plate count was three for CD4 naive and three for CD4 memory; CD8 naive had two and CD8 memory one.

CDR1 is LNHNV and CDR2 is YYDKDF in the germline V gene (reference sequence). Trimming stripped 0 bases from V and 0 bases from J, with 8 bases between. The length of the CDR3 is 15 residues. Study observations and caveats: Unshared clonotypes carried lower generation probabilities than those common to all four donors. About 5% of naive CD4 clonotypes were shared across a few donors.

CD45RO-negative, CCR7-positively selected cells formed the naive CD8 fraction, excluding terminally differentiated effector memory CD45RA+ cells. Assay used: immunoSEQ multiplex PCR; TCRdb lists only in-frame clones, some missing. Of about 2 million clones listed, about 95% are singletons. A remark on this clone: Antigen: not known.

Input material: naive CD8+ T cells sorted from blood. This chain connects TRBV15 to TRBJ1-1; no clear D gene. This sequence originates from a man aged 18-30 years in good health. The CDR3 DNA is TGTGCCACCAGCAGAGAGGGTGAGATGAACACTGAAGCTTTCTTT. It specifies CATSREGEMNTEAFF.